These T cell receptor beta chains were read from a single sample in a study of cytomegalovirus exposure and HLA in healthy donors. Clones were sequenced by immunoSEQ multiplex PCR, and TCRdb holds only the in-frame ones, with some missing. The sample carries under 200,000 clones, 80% to 90% recorded once. The specimen was PBMCs. The receptors derive from a man aged 50 to 59 in good health and CMV-seropositive. Each CDR3 is given without its conserved first and last residue. Size is stated for part of the rows, as once, few or many counts, or as a class when the clone is expanded.

j_gene	abundance	v_gene	CDR3aa
TRBJ1-2	NA	TRBV4-1	ASSQGGWRYGYT
TRBJ1-2	few	TRBV7-6	ASSSSRSADPT
TRBJ1-4	NA	TRBV7-8	ASSSLLRGPNEKLF
TRBJ2-3	NA	TRBV6-1	ASSDQGTDTQY
TRBJ2-3	NA	TRBV10-3	AISESLAGGRDTQY
TRBJ2-1	NA	TRBV14	ASSQATRERHEQF
TRBJ1-1	NA	TRBV13	ASSSPYREIEAF
TRBJ2-3	NA	TRBV11-2	ASSLSPEGHTQY
TRBJ2-1	NA	TRBV5-6	ASSLRGGSYYNEQF
TRBJ2-2	few	TRBV19	ASNPQKLGTGELF
TRBJ2-3	NA	TRBV9	ASSVGGGSTDTQY
TRBJ1-4	NA	TRBV2	ASRPPPGGEKLF
TRBJ2-1	NA	TRBV11-2	ASSLRGQGSNEQF
TRBJ1-5	NA	TRBV11-2	ASRFPLHQPQH
TRBJ2-3	once	TRBV5-1	ASTPGGTDTQY
TRBJ1-1	NA	TRBV10-3	ATQPGEGTGVMNTEAF
TRBJ2-3	NA	TRBV19	ASSNPTVSDTQY
TRBJ2-7	NA	TRBV6-5	ASSYGQGASEQY
TRBJ2-5	NA	TRBV29-1	SVTGTAGETQY
TRBJ2-3	NA	TRBV15	ATSPRSTDTQY
TRBJ1-1	few	TRBV5-6	ASSVAWTGGRNTEAF
TRBJ2-2	NA	TRBV29-1	SARPPTDTGELF
TRBJ1-1	NA	TRBV9	ASSLTEVSEAF
TRBJ1-1	NA	TRBV29-1	SATQGNRANTEAF
TRBJ1-2	once	TRBV7-9	AGVQGDGYT
TRBJ1-3	NA	TRBV18	ASSPPKPSGNTIY
TRBJ1-5	NA	TRBV2	ASSPLASNQPQH
TRBJ2-3	NA	TRBV7-9	ASSLGTDATDTQY
TRBJ2-2	NA	TRBV7-6	ASSLVVIGSTGELF
TRBJ2-5	NA	TRBV9	ASSVAQRGGQETQY
TRBJ2-1	NA	TRBV6-5	ASSEPGGVEQF
TRBJ2-5	NA	TRBV19	ASRKGLAETQY
TRBJ1-1	NA	TRBV5-4	ASSRDTLEAF
TRBJ2-2	NA	TRBV2	ASMGLAGRGGTGELF
TRBJ2-1	NA	TRBV13	ASRVRYNEQF
TRBJ2-3	NA	TRBV7-9	ASSLGGGQPSTDTQY
TRBJ1-5	NA	TRBV6-1	ASSERRGNQPQH
TRBJ1-1	NA	TRBV20-1	SARDGYEAF
TRBJ1-2	NA	TRBV4-1	ASSQDRGGGYT
TRBJ2-7	NA	TRBV7-9	ASSGPDRGMGRSGEQY
TRBJ1-2	NA	TRBV6-5	ASRPTGVSYGYT
TRBJ1-1	NA	TRBV7-9	ASSLTGIAEAF
TRBJ1-1	NA	TRBV5-1	ASSLYEDSEAF
TRBJ2-2	NA	TRBV30	AWSVLPGTGELF
TRBJ1-2	NA	TRBV19	ASSIQGKNNYGYT
TRBJ1-4	NA	TRBV5-4	ASSWNRGDEKLF
TRBJ1-1	NA	TRBV5-1	ASSLRTGMNTEAF
TRBJ2-5	NA	TRBV4-2	ASSQAVGGANQETQY
TRBJ1-2	few	TRBV14	ASSLNMGVDGYT